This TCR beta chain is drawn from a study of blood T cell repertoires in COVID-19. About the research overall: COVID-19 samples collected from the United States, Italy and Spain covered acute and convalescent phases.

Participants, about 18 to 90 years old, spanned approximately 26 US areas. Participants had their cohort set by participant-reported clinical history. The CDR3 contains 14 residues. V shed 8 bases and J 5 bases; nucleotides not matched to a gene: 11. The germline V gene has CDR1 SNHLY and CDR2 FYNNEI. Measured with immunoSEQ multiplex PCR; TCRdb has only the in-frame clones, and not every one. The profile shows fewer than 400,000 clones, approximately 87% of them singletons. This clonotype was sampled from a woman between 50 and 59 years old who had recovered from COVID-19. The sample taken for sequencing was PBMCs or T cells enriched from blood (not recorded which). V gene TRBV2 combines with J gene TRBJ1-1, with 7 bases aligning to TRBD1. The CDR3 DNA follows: TGTGCCAGCGGTATAGGGGGCGTGCGGACTGAAGCTTTCTTT. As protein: CASGIGGVRTEAFF.